The next 23 T cell receptor beta chains were all read from a single sample in a study of identical twins. TCRdb ran MiXCR on the 5' RACE reads and lists one entry per CDR3 protein. The data contain 1.5 million to 2 million distinct CDR3 sequences, less than 35% of them singletons. Sample: cord blood. The origin of the receptors is a newborn girl in good health.

The chain recombines TRBV20-1 with TRBJ1-1; unclear D gene. CDR3 size: 11 residues. CDR1 is DFQATT and CDR2 is SNEGSKA in the germline V gene (reference sequence). The CDR3 bases are TGCAGCACCCCGGTTGGCACTGAAGCTTTCTTT. It encodes CSTPVGTEAFF.

The chain is built from TRBV7-9 and TRBJ1-6; unclear D gene. The CDR3 length is 16 residues. Germline V gene sequence: CDR1 SEHNR, CDR2 FQNEAQ (reference sequence). The V and J ends lost 5 bases and 0 bases respectively, with 11 bases between them. CDR3 coding DNA: TGTGCCAGCAGCGGCGTGGGGAGCTCCTATAATTCACCCCTCCACTTT. It translates to CASSGVGSSYNSPLHF. Using reference TRBV7-9 and TRBJ1-6 for the parts outside the CDR3, the full variable domain is DTGVSQNPRHKITKRGQNVTFRCDPISEHNRLYWYRQTLGQGPEFLTYFQNEAQLEKSRLLSDRFSAERPKGSFSTLEIQRTEQGDSAMYLCASSGVGSSYNSPLHFGNGTRLTVT.

This clonotype was seen only a few times. The gene calls are TRBV10-3 and TRBJ2-7; D may be TRBD1 (6 bases). Germline V gene data show CDR1 as ENHRY and CDR2 as SYGVKD. The CDR3 consists of 14 residues. Trimming left V 5 bases short and J 3 bases short, with 14 bases between. The CDR3 sequence is CAISTGSGNYEQYF. The DNA for the CDR3 is TGTGCCATCAGTACAGGGTCCGGGAACTACGAGCAGTACTTC.

This clonotype was found many times. This rearrangement joins TRBV29-1 to TRBJ2-1; tentatively, D is TRBD2 (7 bases). This CDR3 has 13 residues. Germline V CDR1 and CDR2: SQVTM, ANQGSEA. Trimming shortened V by 5 bases and J by 7 bases, and 15 bases separated the two germline ends. This chain's CDR3 is CSVWGGRENEQFF. For the CDR3, the DNA is TGCAGCGTTTGGGGGGGCAGGGAAAATGAGCAGTTCTTC.

This clonotype showed up just a few times. V and J are TRBV24-1 and TRBJ2-1; 13 nucleotides match TRBD2. This CDR3 is 14 amino acids long. V trimming: 7 bases; J trimming: 5 bases; junction bases outside the gene matches: 1. Germline assignment: CDR1 KGHDR and CDR2 SFDVKD. Here the CDR3 reads CATRGLAGHNEQFF. CDR3 bases: TGTGCCACCAGGGGACTAGCGGGGCACAATGAGCAGTTCTTC.

This clonotype was seen a handful of times. This sequence joins TRBV12-3 or TRBV12-4 and TRBJ2-4; D remains ambiguous. The CDR3 extends over 17 amino acids. V was clipped by 2 bases and J by 0 bases, with 14 bases between them. The CDR3 loop is CASSLSWRGEAKNIQYF. The CDR3 nucleotides are TGTGCCAGCAGTTTATCATGGCGCGGAGAAGCCAAAAACATTCAGTACTTC.

There are a few counts of this clonotype. J is TRBJ1-2 and V is TRBV7-2; D gene uncertain. The germline V gene has CDR1 SGHTA and CDR2 FQGNSA. Trimming took off 6 bases at V and 3 bases at J, with 11 bases between the two ends. The CDR3 has 13 amino acids. CDR3 coding DNA: TGTGCCAGCAGTTCTTTAGGAGACTATGGCTACACCTTC. This sequence encodes CASSSLGDYGYTF. Based on the CDR3 plus reference TRBV7-2 and TRBJ1-2, the full variable domain is GAGVSQSPSNKVTEKGKDVELRCDPISGHTALYWYRQSLGQGLEFLIYFQGNSAPDKSGLPSDRFSAERTGGSVSTLTIQRTQQEDSAVYLCASSSLGDYGYTFGSGTRLTVV.

This clonotype has a count of ten or more. The V call is TRBV29-1, the J call TRBJ1-5, with 9 positions matching TRBD1. Germline V CDR1 and CDR2: SQVTM, ANQGSEA. The V and J ends lost 5 bases and 2 bases, in that order; junction bases with no gene match: 1. The CDR3 extends over 13 amino acids. DNA of the CDR3: TGCAGCGTTAGGGACAGGGGCAATCAGCCCCAGCATTTT. Translation gives CSVRDRGNQPQHF.

The table lists this clonotype with a few counts. CDR3 in DNA: TGCGCCAGCAGCGCACTAGCGGGGGTCGGAAATGAGCAGTTCTTC. Translating gives CASSALAGVGNEQFF. The J gene is TRBJ2-1, the V gene TRBV4-1; 11 nucleotides match TRBD2. This CDR3 contains 15 residues. Germline CDR1 and CDR2: MGHRA and YSYEKL. Trimming at V came to 5 bases and at J to 7 bases, leaving 7 bases not matched to a gene.

The rearrangement joins TRBV11-2 to TRBJ2-2; D is ambiguous. Germline CDR1 is SGHAT and CDR2 is FQNNGV. This CDR3 region has 13 residues. The V and J ends lost 5 bases and 4 bases respectively, with 8 bases between them. CDR3: CASSPISTGELFF. The CDR3 DNA reads as TGTGCCAGCAGCCCTATAAGCACCGGGGAGCTGTTTTTT.

This rearrangement joins TRBV3-1 to TRBJ2-7; D call uncertain. The CDR3 spans 13 residues. CDR1 and CDR2 (germline): LGHDT, YNNKEL (reference sequence). Trimming took 6 bases from V and 5 from J, leaving 14 bases between them. The CDR3 protein is CASRLTPSDEQYF. As DNA, the CDR3 is TGTGCCAGCAGACTGACACCCTCGGACGAGCAGTACTTC.

In its sample, this clonotype was seen many times. The CDR3 sequence: CSVGDRVGYEQYF. The CDR3 nucleotides read TGCAGCGTCGGCGACAGGGTAGGGTACGAGCAGTACTTC. The V and J genes are TRBV29-1 and TRBJ2-7, with 7 bases lining up with TRBD1. This CDR3 spans 13 amino acids. The V segment lost 6 bases and the J segment 4 bases; nucleotides outside the gene matches: 9. The germline gives CDR1 SQVTM, CDR2 ANQGSEA.

This clonotype occurred many times. V and J are TRBV7-7 and TRBJ2-1; 9 bases map to TRBD2. The CDR3 consists of 16 residues. Trimming at V came to 1 base and at J to 4 bases, leaving 5 bases not matched to a gene. The germline V gene encodes CDR1 SSHAT and CDR2 FNYEAQ (reference sequence). Here the CDR3 reads CASSLGASGDYNEQFF. The CDR3 coding sequence is TGTGCCAGCAGCTTAGGAGCTAGCGGGGATTACAATGAGCAGTTCTTC.

To note about this clonotype: This clone may be a read error of a much larger clone one base away. The chain employs TRBV4-2 and TRBJ2-3; a weak D match, TRBD1 (6 bases). CDR1 and CDR2 from the germline V gene are LGHNA and YNFKEQ. The CDR3 totals 14 residues. The CDR3 DNA is TGTGCCAACAGCCGCGGACAGAGGGCAGATACGCAGTATTTT. Its protein product is CANSRGQRADTQYF.

The sample holds a few counts of this clonotype. The V call is TRBV28, the J call TRBJ2-7, with D perhaps being TRBD1 or TRBD2 (6 bases each). Germline V gives CDR1 MDHEN, CDR2 SYDVKM. V lost 3 bases to trimming and J lost 2 bases, with 17 bases between them. The length of the CDR3 is 16 residues. The CDR3 region is CASSFPRGVFTYEQYF. CDR3 sequence (DNA): TGTGCCAGCAGTTTCCCGAGGGGGGTGTTCACCTACGAGCAGTACTTC.

The chain couples TRBV5-1 to TRBJ1-6; 7 bases are shared with TRBD1. V lost 1 base to trimming and J lost 5 bases; unmatched junction nucleotides: 6. The CDR3 totals 16 residues. Germline-derived CDR1 and CDR2 are SGHRS and YFSETQ. The CDR3 region is CASSLSMGQNNSPLHF. DNA of the CDR3: TGCGCCAGCAGCTTGAGTATGGGACAGAATAATTCACCCCTCCACTTT.

The chain recombines TRBV20-1 with TRBJ2-5; 9 positions match TRBD2. The V gene end was trimmed by 4 bases and the J gene end by 11 bases; junction bases not matched to a gene: 20. CDR3 length equals 16 residues. Germline CDR1 DFQATT, CDR2 SNEGSKA (reference sequence). The CDR3 reads CSATSGGRAFGDEQYF. CDR3 DNA: TGCAGTGCTACGTCTGGCGGGAGGGCCTTCGGCGATGAGCAGTACTTC.

This sequence joins TRBV12-3 or TRBV12-4 and TRBJ1-5; unclear D gene. This CDR3 comprises 16 residues. V was cut by 6 bases and J by 0 bases, with 15 bases left in between. CDR3 loop: CASRAANDYSNQPQHF. CDR3 sequence (DNA): TGTGCCAGCAGGGCCGCGAATGACTATAGCAATCAGCCCCAGCATTTT.

Concerning this clonotype: A much larger clone sits a single nucleotide away, making a read error possible. The chain is built from TRBV5-1 and TRBJ2-7, with unresolved D. Germline CDR1 reads SGHRS; CDR2 reads YFSETQ. The CDR3 extends over 13 amino acids. The V end lost 4 bases, the J end lost 4 bases, and 12 bases lay between the germline ends. CDR3 DNA: TGCGCCAGCAGCCCCCTCGCGACTTACGAGCAGTACTTC. Amino acids: CASSPLATYEQYF. The full variable domain, completed using reference TRBV5-1 and TRBJ2-7, is KAGVTQTPRYLIKTRGQQVTLSCSPISGHRSVSWYQQTPGQGLQFLFEYFSETQRNKGNFPGRFSGRQFSNSRSEMNVSTLELGDSALYLCASSPLATYEQYFGPGTRLTVT.

This clonotype has a count of ten or more. V is TRBV5-1 and J is TRBJ1-2, with 10 bases matching TRBD1. The germline V gene has CDR1 SGHRS and CDR2 YFSETQ. V lost 3 bases to trimming and J lost 5 bases; unmatched junction nucleotides: 7. This CDR3 region has 15 residues. CDR3 region: CASSSPDRGSYGYTF. The CDR3 nucleotides are TGCGCCAGCAGCTCGCCGGACAGGGGGAGTTATGGCTACACCTTC.

The V and J genes are TRBV5-1 and TRBJ2-3; 13 bases match TRBD2. CDR1 SGHRS and CDR2 YFSETQ come from the germline V gene. Trimming at V came to 7 bases and at J to 5 bases, leaving 7 bases not matched to a gene. The CDR3 runs 15 residues. Here the CDR3 reads CASCGLAGAKDTQYF. The CDR3 nucleotides are TGCGCCAGCTGCGGACTAGCGGGAGCGAAAGATACGCAGTATTTT. Full variable domain (missing parts from reference TRBV5-1 and TRBJ2-3): KAGVTQTPRYLIKTRGQQVTLSCSPISGHRSVSWYQQTPGQGLQFLFEYFSETQRNKGNFPGRFSGRQFSNSRSEMNVSTLELGDSALYLCASCGLAGAKDTQYFGPGTRLTVL.

There are a few counts of this clonotype. This sequence joins TRBV20-1 and TRBJ2-5, with TRBD2 as a possible D gene (5 bases). Germline CDR1 is DFQATT and CDR2 is SNEGSKA (reference sequence). There are 13 residues in the CDR3. V lost 4 bases and J lost 0, with 9 bases in between. CDR3: CSAISGNQETQYF. The CDR3 DNA sequence: TGCAGTGCTATTTCGGGGAACCAAGAGACCCAGTACTTC.

This clonotype was observed a handful of times. The rearrangement uses TRBV5-4 and TRBJ2-1, with 8 bases matching TRBD2. The CDR3 spans 21 residues. Trimming at V came to 1 base and at J to 2 bases, leaving 20 bases not matched to a gene. Germline CDR1 and CDR2: SGHNT and YYREEE (reference sequence). DNA of the CDR3: TGTGCCAGCAGCTTGTGGCCCGCAGCGGGAGCGAAACTCTTAACCTACAATGAGCAGTTCTTC. It specifies CASSLWPAAGAKLLTYNEQFF.